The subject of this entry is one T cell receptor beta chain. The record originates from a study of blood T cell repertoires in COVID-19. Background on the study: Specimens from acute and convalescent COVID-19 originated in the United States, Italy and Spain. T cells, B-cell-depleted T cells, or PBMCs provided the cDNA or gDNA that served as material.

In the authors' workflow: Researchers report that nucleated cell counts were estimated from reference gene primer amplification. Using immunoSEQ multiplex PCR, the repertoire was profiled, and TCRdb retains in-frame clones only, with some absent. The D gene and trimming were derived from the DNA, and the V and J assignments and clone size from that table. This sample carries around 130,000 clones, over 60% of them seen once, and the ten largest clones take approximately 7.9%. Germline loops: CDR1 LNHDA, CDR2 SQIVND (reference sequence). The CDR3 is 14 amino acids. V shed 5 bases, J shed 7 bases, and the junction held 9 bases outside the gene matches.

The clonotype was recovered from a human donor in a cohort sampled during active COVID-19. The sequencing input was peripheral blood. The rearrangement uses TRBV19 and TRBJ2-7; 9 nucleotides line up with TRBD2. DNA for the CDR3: TGTGCCAGTAGTTGGTCTAGCGGGATAAGGGAGCAGTACTTC. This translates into CASSWSSGIREQYF.